Following are 30 T cell receptor beta chains from one sample sequenced in a study of blood T cells in healthy people across ages. Primed by a sample-barcoded 5' primer and a J-beta primer mix, a second PCR proceeded for about 6 to 12 cycles. TCRdb re-analysed the 5' RACE reads in MiXCR, keeping a single row per CDR3 protein. Of about 590,000 distinct CDR3 sequences listed, approximately 30% are singletons. Sequencing was carried out using blood. The receptors originated from a woman of 80 years or more in good health.

This clonotype was observed many times. This chain connects TRBV5-1 to TRBJ1-4, with a weak D call TRBD1 (5 bases). CDR1 is SGHRS, CDR2 YFSETQ, per germline. The ends were cut back, 5 bases at V and 6 bases at J, with 14 bases in the middle. This CDR3 has 14 amino acids. The CDR3 is CASRGRVSDEKLFF. CDR3 sequence (DNA): TGCGCCAGCAGGGGCAGGGTTAGCGATGAAAAACTGTTTTTT.

In its sample, this clonotype was seen a few times. A much larger clone lies one base from this, so it may be a read error. The CDR3 loop reads CATSKNRGTGDNEQYF. Here the CDR3 DNA reads TGTGCCACCAGCAAAAACCGCGGGACAGGAGACAATGAGCAGTACTTC. The chain links TRBV15 to TRBJ2-1; the match to TRBD1 covers 8 bases. The closer fit of TRBJ2-7 to the DNA end suggests the J call may be wrong. Germline V CDR1 and CDR2: LNHNV, YYDKDF (reference sequence). CDR3 size: 16 residues.

Comment on this clonotype: At one end the junction does not follow the germline gene, possibly because of a read error. This rearrangement joins TRBV5-6 to TRBJ1-6, with D possibly matching TRBD1 (6 bases). Germline-derived CDR1 and CDR2 are SGHDT and YYEEEE. This CDR3 spans 16 amino acids. The DNA of the CDR3 is TGTGCCAGCAGCTTGATCAGGGGCGTGGGAAATTCACCCCCCCACTTT. It translates to CASSLIRGVGNSPPHF.

This chain connects TRBV20-1 to TRBJ1-1; 7 bases match TRBD1. Germline values: CDR1 DFQATT, CDR2 SNEGSKA (reference sequence). V shed 1 base, J shed 2 bases, and the junction held 7 bases outside the gene matches. The CDR3 runs to 15 residues. The CDR3 is CSARAGQRINTEAFF. CDR3 nucleotides: TGCAGTGCTAGAGCGGGACAGCGGATTAACACTGAAGCTTTCTTT.

This chain uses TRBV7-2 with TRBJ2-7; a weak D match, TRBD2 (5 bases). CDR3 length: 14 amino acids. V lost 5 bases and J 5 bases, leaving 16 bases between the germline ends. The germline gives CDR1 SGHTA, CDR2 FQGNSA. Here the CDR3 reads CASSPKLREHEQYF. Written as DNA, the CDR3 is TGTGCCAGCAGCCCAAAGTTGAGGGAACACGAGCAGTACTTC.

The chain couples TRBV7-6 to TRBJ2-5; 7 bases are a match to TRBD1. Germline V gene sequence: CDR1 SGHVS, CDR2 FNYEAQ. The CDR3 runs 17 residues. J was trimmed by 3 bases and V by 4 bases; bases with no gene match: 14. The CDR3 sequence is CASSYSTGSRRKETQYF. The CDR3 nucleotides are TGTGCCAGCAGCTATTCGACAGGGTCTCGGAGAAAAGAGACCCAGTACTTC.

The chain uses TRBV4-2 and TRBJ2-2; maybe TRBD2 (5 bases). Trimming removed 0 bases from V and 4 bases from J, with 15 bases in between. The CDR3 is 17 amino acids. Germline V gene lookup returns CDR1 LGHNA and CDR2 YNFKEQ. The CDR3 loop reads CASSQEAHGGGTGELFF. As DNA, the CDR3 is TGTGCCAGCAGCCAAGAAGCCCATGGAGGAGGCACCGGGGAGCTGTTTTTT.

In this sample, this clonotype turned up many times. The rearrangement uses TRBV10-3 and TRBJ2-3; tentatively, D is TRBD2 (5 bases). The germline V and J ends were trimmed by 10 bases and 0 bases, with 14 bases remaining between them. From germline, CDR1 is ENHRY and CDR2 SYGVKD. The CDR3 length is 14 residues. CDR3 in DNA: TGTGCCACCCTGTCAGGCGGGAGCACAGATACGCAGTATTTT. Translated: CATLSGGSTDTQYF.

The chain couples TRBV27 to TRBJ2-7; 9 nucleotides match TRBD1. CDR1 is MNHEY and CDR2 is SMNVEV in the germline V gene (reference sequence). With V trimmed by 5 bases and J by 7 bases, 12 bases remained unmatched. This CDR3 spans 15 amino acids. The CDR3 bases are TGTGCCAGCAGTGCCGCGGATACAGGGGGCCATGAGCAGTACTTC. As protein: CASSAADTGGHEQYF.

The chain carries TRBV9 and TRBJ1-1; D is uncertain. CDR3 length equals 14 residues. V was cut by 0 bases and J by 4 bases, with 10 bases left in between. Germline CDR1 and CDR2: SGDLS and YYNGEE. This chain's CDR3 is CASSVGGLGTEAFF. CDR3 coding DNA: TGTGCCAGCAGCGTAGGAGGCCTGGGCACTGAAGCTTTCTTT.

The chain joins TRBV20-1 to TRBJ1-4; the D is unclear. V was pared by 3 bases and J by 5 bases, with 10 bases between. Per germline, CDR1 DFQATT and CDR2 SNEGSKA (reference sequence). CDR3 size: 13 residues. CDR3 region: CSARKLVNEKLFF. The CDR3 DNA follows: TGCAGTGCTAGGAAACTAGTAAATGAAAAACTGTTTTTT.

Comment on this clonotype: One junction end disagrees with the germline gene, perhaps due to a read error. The J gene is TRBJ2-1, the V gene TRBV3-1; D is unclear. CDR3 size: 17 residues. In germline, CDR1 is LGHDT, CDR2 YNNKEL (reference sequence). The CDR3 DNA reads TGTGCCGGCAGCCTCCCAAGCGTGTCCGGCTCTGGCAATGAGCAGTTCTTC. Protein product: CAGSLPSVSGSGNEQFF.

This clonotype showed up just a few times. The CDR3 sequence: CASSFRQGDTEAFF. The CDR3 DNA is TGTGCCAGCAGTTTCCGGCAGGGGGACACTGAAGCTTTCTTT. J is TRBJ1-1 and V is TRBV27; 7 bases agree with TRBD1. Trimming took 3 bases from V and 3 from J; bases not matched to a gene: 4. The CDR3 has 14 amino acids. CDR1 is MNHEY and CDR2 is SMNVEV in the germline V gene (reference sequence).

This clonotype has only a few counts. This sequence joins TRBV5-1 and TRBJ2-2; D gene unclear. The CDR3 has 16 residues. Trimming removed 0 bases at V and 2 bases at J, with 11 bases between. Per the germline V gene, CDR1 is SGHRS and CDR2 is YFSETQ. In nucleotides, the CDR3 is TGCGCCAGCAGCTTGGGTCCCAGACGAAACACCGGGGAGCTGTTTTTT. This translates into CASSLGPRRNTGELFF.

This clonotype was picked up a small number of times. The V and J genes are TRBV6-1 and TRBJ1-2, with 8 bases identical to TRBD1. The CDR3 loop spans 15 amino acids. Germline V gene sequence: CDR1 MNHNS, CDR2 SASEGT. Trimming took 6 bases from V and 4 from J; bases not matched to a gene: 10. The CDR3 loop reads CASRGGQGQAYGYTF. The CDR3 coding sequence is TGTGCCAGCAGGGGAGGACAGGGCCAGGCCTATGGCTACACCTTC.

On this clonotype itself: A much larger clone differs from this one at a single base, so this may be a read error. This chain connects TRBV9 to TRBJ2-7; D is possibly TRBD1 (5 bases). The J call could be wrong; TRBJ2-4 is a better fit for the DNA end. The CDR3 has 13 amino acids. The V gene's germline CDR1 is SGDLS and CDR2 YYNGEE. The CDR3, as DNA: TGTGCCAGCAGCGCGGACACTGAAGACATTCAGTACTTC. As protein: CASSADTEDIQYF.

This clonotype was detected many times. The V and J genes are TRBV20-1 and TRBJ2-3; TRBD1 aligns across 10 bases. The CDR3 length is 15 residues. Germline V gene data show CDR1 as DFQATT and CDR2 as SNEGSKA (reference sequence). J gave up 2 bases and V 3 bases, and 5 bases lay outside the gene matches. For the CDR3, the DNA is TGCAGTGCTAGGCCGGGACAGGGGTACACAGATACGCAGTATTTT. Amino acids: CSARPGQGYTDTQYF.

Many counts were recorded for this clonotype. The CDR3 here is CASSSDVGGGRGKLFF. CDR3 in DNA: TGTGCCAGCAGCTCGGATGTCGGGGGCGGGAGGGGAAAACTGTTTTTT. This chain uses TRBV27 with TRBJ1-4, with TRBD1 as a possible D gene (6 bases). The CDR3 spans 16 residues. The V gene's germline CDR1 is MNHEY and CDR2 SMNVEV (reference sequence). V gave up 6 bases and J gave up 10 bases, with 24 bases separating them.

V gene TRBV7-2 combines with J gene TRBJ2-3; D uncertain. This CDR3 has 13 amino acids. CDR1 and CDR2 from the germline V gene are SGHTA and FQGNSA. For the CDR3, the DNA is TGTGTCGGCAGCTCGTGGAGCACAGATACGCAGTATTTT. This sequence encodes CVGSSWSTDTQYF. The full variable domain, completed using reference TRBV7-2 and TRBJ2-3, is GAGVSQSPSNKVTEKGKDVELRCDPISGHTALYWYRQSLGQGLEFLIYFQGNSAPDKSGLPSDRFSAERTGGSVSTLTIQRTQQEDSAVYLCVGSSWSTDTQYFGPGTRLTVL.

This clonotype was seen repeatedly, ten times or more. The chain couples TRBV7-2 to TRBJ2-5; D perhaps matches TRBD2 (7 bases). V was cut by 2 bases and J by 5 bases, with 18 bases left in between. The CDR3 sequence is 16 residues long. Germline V gene sequence: CDR1 SGHTA, CDR2 FQGNSA. CDR3 DNA sequence: TGTGCCAGCAGCTTAAGCTCGTTGGGGGGGCTGGAGACCCAGTACTTC. Protein sequence: CASSLSSLGGLETQYF.

This clonotype occurred a few times. The chain is built from TRBV9 and TRBJ1-5, with 7 positions matching TRBD1. From germline, CDR1 is SGDLS and CDR2 YYNGEE. Trimming cost V 5 bases and J 6 bases; bases outside gene matches: 5. The CDR3 sequence is 13 residues long. CDR3 bases: TGTGCCAGCAGTACAGGGGCCGGTCAGCCCCAGCATTTT. This translates into CASSTGAGQPQHF. Combining the CDR3 with reference TRBV9 and TRBJ1-5 gives the whole variable domain DSGVTQTPKHLITATGQRVTLRCSPRSGDLSVYWYQQSLDQGLQFLIQYYNGEERAKGNILERFSAQQFPDLHSELNLSSLELGDSALYFCASSTGAGQPQHFGDGTRLSIL.

This clonotype came up many times. The chain is built from TRBV5-6 and TRBJ2-7, with 12 nucleotides matching TRBD1. V lost 4 bases to trimming and J lost 3 bases; unmatched junction nucleotides: 5. Germline loops: CDR1 SGHDT, CDR2 YYEEEE. The CDR3 contains 15 residues. The CDR3 DNA reads as TGTGCCAGCAGCCAAGGGACAGGGGGCAACTACGAGCAGTACTTC. Translated: CASSQGTGGNYEQYF.

J is TRBJ2-3 and V is TRBV21-1. TRBV21-1 corresponds to a pseudogene. This CDR3 has 12 amino acids. The CDR3 region is CASSFRTDTRYF. Written as DNA, the CDR3 is TGTGCCAGCTCGTTTCGCACAGATACGCGGTATTTT.

This clonotype has ten or more counts. The V and J genes are TRBV25-1 and TRBJ2-5, with TRBD1 matching over 7 bases. V lost 4 bases, J lost 3 bases, and 8 bases stayed unmatched. This CDR3 comprises 15 residues. Per the germline V gene, CDR1 is MGHDK and CDR2 is SYGVNS. The CDR3 coding sequence is TGTGCCAGCAGTGCCCGGACAGGCGTTGAAGAGACCCAGTACTTC. Amino acids: CASSARTGVEETQYF.

This clonotype was recorded at least ten times. This chain uses TRBV6-5 with TRBJ1-1, with D perhaps matching TRBD1 (5 bases). The CDR3 extends over 16 amino acids. V was cut by 2 bases and J by 3 bases, with 16 bases left in between. Germline lookup yields CDR1 MNHEY and CDR2 SVGAGI. CDR3 DNA sequence: TGTGCCAGCAGTTACCTTGGTGGGGGGAAGGACACTGAAGCTTTCTTT. This translates into CASSYLGGGKDTEAFF.

In the case of this clonotype: This may arise from a read error, as a much more abundant clone is one base away. This chain links TRBV20-1 with TRBJ1-2; D not resolved. V lost 6 bases, J lost 3 bases, and 26 bases lay in between. The germline CDR1 and CDR2 sequences are DFQATT and SNEGSKA (reference sequence). The CDR3 is 17 residues long. The CDR3 region has the DNA TGCAGTGCGCTGCCGGAGAACACGCCCGGCGGGGACTATGGCTACACCTTC. Its protein product is CSALPENTPGGDYGYTF.

Ten or more counts support this clonotype. The rearrangement uses TRBV6-6 and TRBJ2-7; 7 nucleotides line up with TRBD2. The CDR3 length is 15 residues. Germline loops: CDR1 MNHNY, CDR2 SVGAGI (reference sequence). V shed 2 bases and J 4 bases; nucleotides not matched to a gene: 8. The CDR3 is CASSYRASGQYEQYF. Written as DNA, the CDR3 is TGTGCCAGCAGTTACAGGGCTAGCGGCCAATACGAGCAGTACTTC.

This rearrangement joins TRBV6-5 to TRBJ2-1; D is undetermined. The CDR3 runs 13 residues. V was trimmed by 4 bases and J by 13 bases, leaving 17 bases between them. Germline V lookup: CDR1 MNHEY, CDR2 SVGAGI. For the CDR3, the DNA is TGTGCCAGCAGTTCCGTCGGTGGAGAGACCCAGTTCTTC. It is translated as CASSSVGGETQFF.

The rearrangement uses TRBV6-1 and TRBJ1-1; TRBD1 might be the D (6 bases). V gave up 6 bases and J gave up 4 bases, with 12 bases separating them. Germline CDR1 reads MNHNS; CDR2 reads SASEGT. This CDR3 comprises 13 residues. CDR3 protein: CASRLTGSTEAFF. CDR3 in DNA: TGTGCCAGCAGACTCACAGGGTCCACTGAAGCTTTCTTT.

This clonotype was detected ten times or more. CDR3 in DNA: TGTGCCAGCAGCTTAGTGGGCACAGGGGGTTATTCACCCCTCCACTTT. Residues: CASSLVGTGGYSPLHF. V and J are TRBV7-2 and TRBJ1-6; TRBD1 matches at 8 bases. The CDR3 length is 16 residues. The germline CDR1 and CDR2 sequences are SGHTA and FQGNSA. V dropped 1 base and J dropped 8; count of bases not matched to a gene: 7.